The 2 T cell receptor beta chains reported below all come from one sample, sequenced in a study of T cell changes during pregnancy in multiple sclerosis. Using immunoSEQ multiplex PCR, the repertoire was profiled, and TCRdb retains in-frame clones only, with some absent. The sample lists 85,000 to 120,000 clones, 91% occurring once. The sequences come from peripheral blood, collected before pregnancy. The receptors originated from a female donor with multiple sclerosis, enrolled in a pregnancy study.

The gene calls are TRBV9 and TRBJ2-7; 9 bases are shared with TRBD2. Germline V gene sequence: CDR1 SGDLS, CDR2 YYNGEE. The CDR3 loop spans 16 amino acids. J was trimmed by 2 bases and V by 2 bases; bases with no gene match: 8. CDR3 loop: CASSVGGASGTYEQYF. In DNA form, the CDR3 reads TGTGCCAGCAGCGTGGGGGGGGCTAGCGGGACCTACGAGCAGTACTTC.

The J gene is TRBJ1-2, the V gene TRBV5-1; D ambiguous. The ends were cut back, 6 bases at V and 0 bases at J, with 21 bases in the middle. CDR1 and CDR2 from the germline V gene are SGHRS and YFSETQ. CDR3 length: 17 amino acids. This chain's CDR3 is CASTFRGGNSANYGYTF. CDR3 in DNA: TGCGCCAGCACCTTTCGGGGAGGAAATTCAGCTAACTATGGCTACACCTTC.